The 8 T cell receptor beta chains given below trace back to one sample, sequenced in a study of radiotherapy plus CTLA-4 blockade in lung cancer. Repertoires were generated with immunoSEQ multiplex PCR, while TCRdb's copy carries only in-frame clones and drops some. The sample carries 65,000 to 95,000 clones, 85% to 90% recorded once. The material sequenced was peripheral blood, taken from a patient treated with radiotherapy plus ipilimumab. The receptors stem from a human donor with non-small cell lung cancer who had stable disease on radiotherapy plus ipilimumab.

The chain is built from TRBV18 and TRBJ2-3; TRBD2 matches 8 bases. This CDR3 contains 15 residues. Losses at the gene ends were 4 bases for V and 0 bases for J; bases not matched to a gene: 3. CDR1 is KGHSH and CDR2 is LQKENI in the germline V gene. CDR3 amino acids: CASSRGLVSTDTQYF. Written as DNA, the CDR3 is TGTGCCAGCTCACGGGGACTAGTGAGCACAGATACGCAGTATTTT.

CDR3 coding DNA: TGTGCCAGCAGTTACTGGGGGGAGACCCAGTACTTC. Translating gives CASSYWGETQYF. V is TRBV7-8 and J is TRBJ2-5; D could derive from TRBD1 or TRBD2 (5 bases each). The CDR3 sequence is 12 residues long. The germline gives CDR1 SGHVS, CDR2 FQNEAQ. V was shortened by 6 bases and J by 5 bases, with 10 bases between the two germline ends. Together with reference TRBV7-8 and TRBJ2-5, the CDR3 gives the full variable domain: GAGVSQSPRYKVAKRGQDVALRCDPISGHVSLFWYQQALGQGPEFLTYFQNEAQLDKSGLPSDRFFAERPEGSVSTLKIQRTQQEDSAVYLCASSYWGETQYFGPGTRLLVL.

This rearrangement joins TRBV5-1 to TRBJ2-3, with 10 bases that match TRBD2. Germline CDR1 reads SGHRS; CDR2 reads YFSETQ. CDR3 length equals 16 residues. The V segment lost 3 bases and the J segment 1 base; nucleotides outside the gene matches: 5. The CDR3 loop is CASSSQAGGGTDTQYF. The CDR3 DNA reads as TGCGCCAGCAGCTCTCAAGCGGGAGGGGGCACAGATACGCAGTATTTT.

The chain uses TRBV27 and TRBJ1-6; D gene uncertain. Germline V CDR1 and CDR2: MNHEY, SMNVEV (reference sequence). V was clipped by 3 bases and J by 4 bases, with 7 bases between them. This CDR3 region has 14 residues. This CDR3 reads CASSLNKYNSPLHF. The CDR3 DNA is TGTGCCAGCAGTTTGAACAAGTATAATTCACCCCTCCACTTT.

V is TRBV7-2 and J is TRBJ2-3, with TRBD2 matching 11 bases. Germline trimming cut 4 bases from V and 4 bases from J; bases unmatched to any gene: 7. The CDR3 is 16 residues long. Germline loops: CDR1 SGHTA, CDR2 FQGNSA. The CDR3 nucleotides read TGTGCCAGCAGCTCACCGGGACTAGCGGTACCAGATACGCAGTATTTT. Its protein product is CASSSPGLAVPDTQYF.

This chain connects TRBV5-4 to TRBJ2-7; 14 bases are shared with TRBD2. CDR3 length: 16 residues. CDR1 is SGHNT and CDR2 is YYREEE in the germline V gene (reference sequence). With V trimmed by 2 bases and J by 5 bases, 6 bases remained unmatched. CDR3 nucleotide sequence: TGTGCCAGCAGCTTCGGGACTAGCGGGAGTTTGCACGAGCAGTACTTC. This sequence encodes CASSFGTSGSLHEQYF.

The genes are TRBV11-2 and TRBJ1-5; a possible D gene is TRBD1 (6 bases). V lost 6 bases, J lost 2 bases, and 11 bases lay in between. The CDR3 is made up of 14 amino acids. The germline CDR1 and CDR2 sequences are SGHAT and FQNNGV. This CDR3 is CASRGKGGNQPQHF. CDR3 nucleotide sequence: TGTGCCAGCAGGGGCAAGGGGGGCAATCAGCCCCAGCATTTT.

This chain uses TRBV7-2 with TRBJ2-1; maybe TRBD2 (5 bases). This CDR3 contains 14 residues. Germline CDR1 reads SGHTA; CDR2 reads FQGNSA. Trimming removed 2 bases from V and 8 bases from J, with 13 bases in between. CDR3 DNA: TGTGCCAGCAGCTTAAAGAGCCCGCGGGATGAGCAGTTCTTC. This translates into CASSLKSPRDEQFF.